This TCR beta chain stems from a study of T-cell memory formation after mild COVID-19. This clonotype was found a few times. One entry per CDR3 protein, called by TCRdb with MiXCR from the 5' RACE reads. The repertoire holds roughly 160,000 distinct CDR3 sequences, with approximately 10% as singletons. Germline CDR1 SEHNR, CDR2 FQNEAQ (reference sequence). V was pared by 3 bases and J by 5 bases, with 15 bases between. The CDR3 has 15 residues. Sequenced sample: PBMCs or a T cell subset sorted from them (not recorded which). This clonotype was obtained from a man in his late teens or twenties who had mild COVID-19 (a few samples of this study predate the infection). Cell type and time point are not known. This chain uses TRBV7-9 with TRBJ2-3; D perhaps matches TRBD2 (6 bases). Here the CDR3 DNA reads TGTGCCAGCAGCTTCGGCGGGGCCCGTGGAGATACGCAGTATTTT. Translated, it gives CASSFGGARGDTQYF.